This T cell receptor (beta chain) stems from a study of Graves' ophthalmopathy and Graves' hyperthyroidism. V was clipped by 3 bases and J by 2 bases; unmatched bases: 6. This CDR3 has 18 amino acids. Per the germline V gene, CDR1 is MGHRA and CDR2 is YSYEKL. RNA transcripts were the source from which TCR beta CDR3 regions were amplified. HTBI-primed RT-PCR formed the first round, and a multiplex PCR formed the second. MiXCR, applied by TCRdb to the multiplex PCR reads, yields one record per CDR3 protein. The sample has a few hundred thousand distinct CDR3 sequences, about 17% seen once. Study-level findings and limits: A majority of expanded thyroid clonotypes exceeding 0.001 frequency were likewise present in blood.

To note about this clonotype: The target antigen is unknown.

Patients in the hyperthyroidism group, adults aged 18 to 65, were newly diagnosed, under 2 months' duration. Symptoms, serum thyroxine and TRAb, thyroid ultrasound, and orbital computed tomography formed the diagnostic basis. The rearrangement joins TRBV4-1 to TRBJ2-4; TRBD2 agrees at 14 bases. The sample was peripheral blood. This clonotype originated in an adult woman with stable Graves' hyperthyroidism. The CDR3 sequence: CASSQGLAGVLSKNIQYF. The CDR3 coding sequence is TGCGCCAGCAGCCAGGGACTAGCGGGAGTCTTGTCCAAAAACATTCAGTACTTC.